This T cell receptor beta chain is drawn from a study of T-cell memory formation after mild COVID-19. Findings of the study overall: Most CD4+ clones that shrank were in CM and EM, while CD8+ ones turned up in EMRA.

Germline loops: CDR1 SGHTA, CDR2 FQGTGA. This CDR3 spans 16 amino acids. V dropped 0 bases and J dropped 1; count of bases not matched to a gene: 5. A note on this clonotype: Its antigen is currently unknown.

TCRdb re-analysed the 5' RACE reads in MiXCR, keeping a single row per CDR3 protein. Among roughly 580,000 distinct CDR3 sequences listed, roughly 18% were seen once. Sequencing was done on a sample of PBMCs or a T cell subset sorted from them (not recorded which). The rearrangement links TRBV7-3 to TRBJ2-5; 7 nucleotides line up with TRBD2. The sequence was obtained from an adult woman who had mild COVID-19 (a few samples of this study predate the infection). Cell type and time point are not known. The CDR3 DNA reads as TGTGCCAGCAGCTTAACGGGGACTACGACCCAAGAGACCCAGTACTTC. Encoded protein: CASSLTGTTTQETQYF.